This TCR beta chain was captured by sequencing in a study of blood T cell repertoires in COVID-19. Study information: COVID-19 samples from acute and convalescent phases originated in the United States, Italy and Spain. T cells, B-cell-depleted T cells, or PBMCs provided the cDNA or gDNA that served as material.

Methods used by the authors: Amplification of reference gene primers was used by the study to estimate nucleated cell counts. Here immunoSEQ multiplex PCR was the method, and the copy in TCRdb shows in-frame clones only, minus some. For V, J and clone size, that table is used; D and trimming come from the DNA. The sample yields approximately 150,000 clones, 80% to 90% seen once. The sample consisted of peripheral blood. The origin of this receptor is a woman in her 70s who had recovered from COVID-19.

The chain's CDR3 is CASTATSGRAQETQYF. The CDR3 bases are TGTGCCAGCACCGCGACTAGCGGGAGGGCCCAAGAGACCCAGTACTTC. This chain joins TRBV6-6 and TRBJ2-5; 14 bases line up with TRBD2. The CDR3 is made up of 16 amino acids. Germline V CDR1 and CDR2: MNHNY, SVGAGI (reference sequence). Trimming at V came to 7 bases and at J to 1 base, leaving 5 bases not matched to a gene.